In this sample, the clone carrying this TCR beta chain turned up a few times. Its antigen is currently unknown. The record originates from a study of response to subunit inactivated influenza vaccine. The study, taken as a whole, reports: Researchers suggested that each seasonal influenza vaccination recruits few new T cells.

Via MiXCR, TCRdb re-called the RT-PCR reads, giving one row per CDR3 protein. The table records about 310,000 distinct CDR3 sequences, about a fifth of them present only once. Per germline, CDR1 SGHRS and CDR2 YFSETQ. The ends were cut back, 4 bases at V and 3 bases at J, with 14 bases in the middle. This CDR3 spans 15 amino acids. This material consisted of PBMCs from blood, taken about 19 months after vaccination. The clonotype originates from a man aged 50 to 69 who received an inactivated influenza vaccine. The rearrangement uses TRBV5-1 and TRBJ1-3; a possible D gene is TRBD1 (5 bases). The CDR3 DNA follows: TGCGCCAGCAGCACCGGGACCGACCGTGGAAACACCATATATTTT. Translating it yields CASSTGTDRGNTIYF.